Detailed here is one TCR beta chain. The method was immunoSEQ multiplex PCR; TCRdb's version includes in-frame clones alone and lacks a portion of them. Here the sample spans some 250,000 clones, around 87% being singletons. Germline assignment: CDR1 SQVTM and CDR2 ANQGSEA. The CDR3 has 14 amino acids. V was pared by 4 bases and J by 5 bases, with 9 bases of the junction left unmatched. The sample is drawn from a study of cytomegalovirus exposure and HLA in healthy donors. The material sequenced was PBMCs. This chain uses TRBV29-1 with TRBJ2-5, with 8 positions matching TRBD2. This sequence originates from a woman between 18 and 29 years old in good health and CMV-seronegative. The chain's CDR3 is CSVATGGAWETQYF. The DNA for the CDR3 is TGCAGCGTTGCTACCGGGGGGGCTTGGGAGACCCAGTACTTC.